Listed below are T cell receptor beta chains from one sample, sequenced in a study of regulatory dendritic cells for organ transplantation. The protocol was immunoSEQ multiplex PCR, while the TCRdb copy is restricted to in-frame clones and leaves out a portion. The data show roughly 27,000 clones, roughly 85% seen once. Sequencing was performed on naive CD8+ T cells from blood. Every receptor here comes from a human donor in good health. Each CDR3 is given with its conserved first and last residue. D genes are given only for firm matches. The size of a clone is reported for some rows only, either as once, few or many, or as a class for expanded clones.

cdr3_nt cdr3_aa j_call d_call clone_size v_call
TGTGCCAGCTTGGACGGGAGCTCCTACAATGAGCAGTTCTTC CASLDGSSYNEQFF TRBJ2-1 - - TRBV2
TGTGCCAGCAGCTTAGCAGGAGGGGGCGACTATGGCTACACCTTC CASSLAGGGDYGYTF TRBJ1-2 TRBD1 - TRBV7-9
TGTGCCAGCAGCGTAGGGTCGGGGGGGTTCCAAGAGACCCAGTACTTC CASSVGSGGFQETQYF TRBJ2-5 TRBD2 - TRBV9
TGTGCCACGGCAAGACTAGCGGGGGGCAATGAGCAGTTCTTC CATARLAGGNEQFF TRBJ2-1 TRBD2 - TRBV2
TGTGCCAGCAGCTTCTTACTAGCGGGTGGACACAATGAGCAGTTCTTC CASSFLLAGGHNEQFF TRBJ2-1 TRBD2 - TRBV7-6
TGTGCCAGCAGCTTAGGGCGGGGGGTCGACGAGCAGTACTTC CASSLGRGVDEQYF TRBJ2-7 TRBD2 once TRBV7-9
TGTGCCAGCAGTGCTCTAGCGGGACCCACCGGGGAGCTGTTTTTT CASSALAGPTGELFF TRBJ2-2 TRBD2 - TRBV25-1
TGTGCCAGCAGCCTTAACAATGAGCAGTTCTTC CASSLNNEQFF TRBJ2-1 - - TRBV5-4
TGTGCCAGCAGTGACCCCGCGTCTGAAGCTTTCTTT CASSDPASEAFF TRBJ1-1 - few TRBV25-1
TGTGCCAGCAACTACGGGACACAAGAAGAGACCCAGTACTTC CASNYGTQEETQYF TRBJ2-5 - - TRBV2
TGTGCCAGCAGGCAACAGACAGGGTCCCTTTACAATGAGCAGTTCTTC CASRQQTGSLYNEQFF TRBJ2-1 TRBD1 - TRBV7-9
TGTGCCAGCAGCATTGCCGGAGGGGGCAGCACAGATACGCAGTATTTT CASSIAGGGSTDTQYF TRBJ2-3 - - TRBV9
TGTGCCAGCAGCTCCTCTTTCGGGGGGATCATGAACACTGAAGCTTTCTTT CASSSSFGGIMNTEAFF TRBJ1-1 - - TRBV5-6
TGTGCCAGCAGTGGGCGGTTGGGTTTCGAGCAGTACTTC CASSGRLGFEQYF TRBJ2-7 - - TRBV2
TGTGCCAGCAGCCAGAAAGCGGGCTATGGCTACACCTTC CASSQKAGYGYTF TRBJ1-2 - - TRBV9
TGTGCCAGCAGCTTGGAGCGGGGGGGCGGAAATGAGCAGTTCTTC CASSLERGGGNEQFF TRBJ2-1 TRBD2 - TRBV5-6
TGCAGCGCGTCGACAGGGGGACGGGATGAGCAGTTCTTC CSASTGGRDEQFF TRBJ2-1 TRBD1 once TRBV29-1
TGTGCCAGCAGCTCCGAGACTAGCGGGGGGGAAGATACGCAGTATTTT CASSSETSGGEDTQYF TRBJ2-3 TRBD2 - TRBV11-2
TGCGCCAGCAGCCACGGACAGGAATCCTACGAGCAGTACTTC CASSHGQESYEQYF TRBJ2-7 TRBD1 - TRBV4-1
TGCGCCAGCAGCCAGGAGGGTTTGCAGCCCCAGCATTTT CASSQEGLQPQHF TRBJ1-5 - - TRBV5-1
TGTGCCAGTAGTATGGGACAGGGGAGCTCCTACGAGCAGTACTTC CASSMGQGSSYEQYF TRBJ2-7 TRBD1 - TRBV19
TGTGCCAGCAGCTTACCAACTAGCGGGGGAAGCTCCTACAATGAGCAGTTCTTC CASSLPTSGGSSYNEQFF TRBJ2-1 TRBD2 - TRBV11-2
TGTGCCAGCAGCATCCGCAGCACAGGGGCCACCGGGGAGCTGTTTTTT CASSIRSTGATGELFF TRBJ2-2 TRBD1 - TRBV7-9
TGTGCCTTTCTTCGGACAGGGGGATTTTCCTACAATGAGCAGTTCTTC CAFLRTGGFSYNEQFF TRBJ2-1 TRBD1 - TRBV5-8
TGTGCCAGCAGCGATTCCGGGACAGGGAACGAGCAGTACTTC CASSDSGTGNEQYF TRBJ2-7 TRBD1 once TRBV9
TGCGCCAGCAGCTTGGCCGGGACAGGGGCCGCTGGAAACACCATATATTTT CASSLAGTGAAGNTIYF TRBJ1-3 TRBD1 - TRBV5-1
TGTGCCAGCAGCTTGGTTACAGGGGTTGGCTATGGCTACACCTTC CASSLVTGVGYGYTF TRBJ1-2 TRBD1 - TRBV7-2
TGTGCCAGCAGTTACTCGACAGCGGAAAAACTGTTTTTT CASSYSTAEKLFF TRBJ1-4 - - TRBV6-5
TGCGCCAGCAGCCAAGACCTATCCGTGACAGGGGGGAACACCGGGGAGCTGTTTTTT CASSQDLSVTGGNTGELFF TRBJ2-2 TRBD1 - TRBV4-3
TGTGCCAGCAGTCCCCAGGAGCGGTACCTCCAAGAGACCCAGTACTTC CASSPQERYLQETQYF TRBJ2-5 - - TRBV27
TGTGCCAGCAGCTATCAACAGGGACGTCCCCCGAACGAGCAGTACTTC CASSYQQGRPPNEQYF TRBJ2-7 - - TRBV5-5
TGCGCCAGCAGCCAAGGGACTATTAGCACAGATACGCAGTATTTT CASSQGTISTDTQYF TRBJ2-3 - - TRBV4-3
TGTGCCAGCAGTGAATGGGTAGGGGTCGAATACAATGAGCAGTTCTTC CASSEWVGVEYNEQFF TRBJ2-1 - - TRBV2
TGTGCCAGCAGCGCTTCGGAGGAGCAGTACTTC CASSASEEQYF TRBJ2-7 - - TRBV7-9
TGTGCCACCCGGACAGGGGGTGACTACGAGCAGTACTTC CATRTGGDYEQYF TRBJ2-7 TRBD1 - TRBV6-5
TGTGCCACCAGCAGCCGGGGGTTCGGCGAGCAGTACTTC CATSSRGFGEQYF TRBJ2-7 - - TRBV15
TGTGCCAGCAGTGCCACAGGGTTGTACGAGCAGTACTTC CASSATGLYEQYF TRBJ2-7 - - TRBV6-1
TGTGCCAGCAGCTTAGGACAGGGGGATGGCTACACCTTC CASSLGQGDGYTF TRBJ1-2 TRBD1 - TRBV7-9
TGTGCCAGCAGCTTGGCAGGGAACGAGCAGTACTTC CASSLAGNEQYF TRBJ2-7 - - TRBV5-6
TGTGCCAGCAGCATCCGGGACAGGGCCTTCAATCAGCCCCAGCATTTT CASSIRDRAFNQPQHF TRBJ1-5 TRBD1 - TRBV5-5
TGTGCCAGCAGTGAATACCCGGGGACAGGGATCAGTGTCTATAATTCACCCCTCCACTTT CASSEYPGTGISVYNSPLHF TRBJ1-6 TRBD1 - TRBV6-1
TGTGCTAGTGGTCGTACCCCACAGGGGGGTCCTGGAAACACCATATATTTT CASGRTPQGGPGNTIYF TRBJ1-3 TRBD1 - TRBV12-5
TGTGCCAGCACTGATGGGACACCCCAAGAGACCCAGTACTTC CASTDGTPQETQYF TRBJ2-5 - - TRBV6-5
TGTGCCAGCAGCTTCGGAGGGGCGGGCAATGAGCAGTTCTTC CASSFGGAGNEQFF TRBJ2-1 - - TRBV5-6
TGTGCCAGCAGTTTATCAGGGCGGGGGAAAAACACTGAAGCTTTCTTT CASSLSGRGKNTEAFF TRBJ1-1 - - TRBV27
TGCGCCAGCAGCCAAGGAGGTAATGAGCAGTTCTTC CASSQGGNEQFF TRBJ2-1 - - TRBV4-3
TGTGCCAGCAGTACCGGACAGGGCCCCTACGAGCAGTACTTC CASSTGQGPYEQYF TRBJ2-7 TRBD1 - TRBV6-6
TGTGCCAGCAGTGCGACAGGGTTAAACTATGGCTACACCTTC CASSATGLNYGYTF TRBJ1-2 TRBD1 - TRBV6-5
TGTGCCAGCAGCTACGGGACTAGCTTATCTGATGAGCAGTTCTTC CASSYGTSLSDEQFF TRBJ2-1 TRBD2 - TRBV2
TGTGCCAGTAGTCCTTTAGGAGGTGCCGAGGAGCAGTACTTC CASSPLGGAEEQYF TRBJ2-7 - - TRBV19